This TCR beta chain comes out of a study of blood T cell repertoires in COVID-19. Generated by immunoSEQ multiplex PCR, the TCRdb table keeps only in-frame clones and is missing some. The repertoire has about 180,000 clones, 88% of them found once; the top ten carry roughly 9%. The CDR3 length is 16 residues. Germline CDR1 and CDR2: SGHRS and YFSETQ. V lost 1 base and J lost 3, with 14 bases in between. The chain employs TRBV5-1 and TRBJ2-1; D is ambiguous. The source is a young woman who had recovered from COVID-19. The specimen was PBMCs or T cells enriched from blood (not recorded which). CDR3 coding DNA: TGCGCCAGCAGCTTGCAACTCGCAAACTTCTACAATGAGCAGTTCTTC. Translating it yields CASSLQLANFYNEQFF.